Following are 25 T cell receptor beta chains from one sample sequenced in a study of CD8+CD57+ T cells in acquired aplastic anemia. TCR beta VDJ and CDR3 were profiled, and genomic DNA was the template. TCRdb processed the reads anew with MiXCR; each CDR3 protein has one entry. The sample has roughly 300,000 distinct CDR3 sequences, 50% to 70% seen once. The material sequenced was sorted CD4+, CD8+, or CD8+CD57+ T cells (not recorded which) from PBMCs. The source is a human donor with severe aplastic anemia or a healthy control (not recorded which).

A word on this clonotype: This may arise from a read error, as a much more abundant clone is one base away. J is TRBJ2-3 and V is TRBV6-2 or TRBV6-3; D not resolved. Germline values: CDR1 MNHEY, CDR2 SVGEGT. This CDR3 has 13 amino acids. V was pared by 4 bases and J by 7 bases, with 12 bases between. CDR3 DNA: TGTGCCAGCAGTTTCACATTGGGGAATACGCAGTATTTT. As protein: CASSFTLGNTQYF.

This clonotype was counted ten times or more. The gene calls are TRBV5-6 and TRBJ1-5; D uncertain. There are 12 residues in the CDR3. Germline assignment: CDR1 SGHDT and CDR2 YYEEEE. Trimming removed 0 bases at V and 9 bases at J, with 7 bases between. The CDR3 here is CASSLEDGPQHF. The CDR3 DNA sequence: TGTGCCAGCAGCTTGGAGGACGGGCCCCAGCATTTT.

This chain's CDR3 is CASSGLPGTGGRSVIQYF. The DNA of the CDR3 is TGTGCCAGCAGTGGACTACCCGGGACAGGGGGCAGGAGCGTCATTCAGTACTTC. The gene calls are TRBV6-1 and TRBJ2-4; 12 bases align to TRBD1. The CDR3 covers 18 residues. From germline, CDR1 is MNHNS and CDR2 SASEGT. V was pared by 4 bases and J by 9 bases, with 16 bases of the junction left unmatched.

V is TRBV7-2 and J is TRBJ2-6; D is unclear. The CDR3 extends over 19 amino acids. The V gene lost 3 bases and the J gene lost 0 bases, with 18 bases spanning the gap. Germline CDR1 reads SGHTA; CDR2 reads FQGNSA. In nucleotides, the CDR3 is TGTGCCAGCAGCTTGGATTGGCTTCCAACATCCTCTGGGGCCAACGTCCTGACTTTC. As protein: CASSLDWLPTSSGANVLTF.

This clonotype was detected only a few times. The gene calls are TRBV4-2 and TRBJ2-7, with TRBD1 identical over 7 bases. Germline trimming cut 5 bases from V and 1 base from J; bases unmatched to any gene: 8. This CDR3 has 15 amino acids. Per germline, CDR1 LGHNA and CDR2 YNFKEQ. The CDR3 DNA is TGTGCCAGCAGCGGCTCTGCGGACAGGTCCTACGAGCAGTACTTC. Translated: CASSGSADRSYEQYF.

Many counts were recorded for this clonotype. This sequence joins TRBV24-1 and TRBJ2-3; no reliable D call. CDR3 length equals 16 residues. The V gene's germline CDR1 is KGHDR and CDR2 SFDVKD. V was trimmed by 3 bases and J by 0 bases, leaving 12 bases between them. As DNA, the CDR3 is TGTGCCACCAGTGATAAGTTGACACCGAGCACAGATACGCAGTATTTT. Translation: CATSDKLTPSTDTQYF.

The V and J genes are TRBV7-9 and TRBJ1-2, with a tentative D call TRBD1 (5 bases). This CDR3 spans 16 amino acids. Looked up from germline, CDR1 is SEHNR and CDR2 is FQNEAQ (reference sequence). The ends were cut back, 5 bases at V and 6 bases at J, with 22 bases in the middle. The CDR3 DNA follows: TGTGCCAGCAGCATCCGGGGCCTGACTGAGCTTGATGGCTACACCTTC. Translation gives CASSIRGLTELDGYTF.

This clonotype occurred many times. The gene calls are TRBV19 and TRBJ1-1; no firm D call. The CDR3 is 13 residues long. Germline V CDR1 and CDR2: LNHDA, SQIVND (reference sequence). V was shortened by 6 bases and J by 1 base, with 9 bases between the two germline ends. CDR3 bases: TGTGCCAGTAGCCCCCGTTGGAACACTGAAGCTTTCTTT. This encodes CASSPRWNTEAFF. The full variable domain, rest sourced from reference TRBV19 and TRBJ1-1, is DGGITQSPKYLFRKEGQNVTLSCEQNLNHDAMYWYRQDPGQGLRLIYYSQIVNDFQKGDIAEGYSVSREKKESFPLTVTSAQKNPTAFYLCASSPRWNTEAFFGQGTRLTVV.

The chain links TRBV7-3 to TRBJ1-1; D gene unclear. CDR1 and CDR2 from the germline V gene are SGHTA and FQGTGA. This CDR3 comprises 13 residues. Trimming took 0 bases from V and 5 from J, leaving 7 bases between them. CDR3 coding DNA: TGTGCCAGCAGCTTAACTCGCGAGACTGAAGCTTTCTTT. Translated, it gives CASSLTRETEAFF. The full variable domain, its missing parts supplied by reference TRBV7-3 and TRBJ1-1, is GAGVSQTPSNKVTEKGKYVELRCDPISGHTALYWYRQSLGQGPEFLIYFQGTGAADDSGLPNDRFFAVRPEGSVSTLKIQRTERGDSAVYLCASSLTRETEAFFGQGTRLTVV.

The V and J genes are TRBV20-1 and TRBJ2-7; 7 bases fit TRBD2. This CDR3 comprises 13 residues. The trim removed 5 bases at V and 3 bases at J, leaving 7 bases unmatched. CDR1 and CDR2 (germline): DFQATT, SNEGSKA (reference sequence). CDR3 nucleotides: TGCAGTGCTCAAGCGGGGAAGGGCTACGAGCAGTACTTC. This encodes CSAQAGKGYEQYF.

This clonotype was seen many times. The chain couples TRBV5-1 to TRBJ1-6; maybe TRBD1 (5 bases). This CDR3 is 16 amino acids long. Germline CDR1 and CDR2: SGHRS and YFSETQ. V lost 2 bases and J 6 bases, leaving 15 bases between the germline ends. CDR3 protein: CASSLREIGGNSPLHF. CDR3 DNA: TGCGCCAGCAGCTTACGTGAGATCGGGGGTAATTCACCCCTCCACTTT.

This clonotype was picked up many times. V usage is TRBV15 and J usage is TRBJ1-5, with TRBD1 as a possible D gene (5 bases). The germline V gene has CDR1 LNHNV and CDR2 YYDKDF (reference sequence). The V end was cut by 0 bases, the J end by 4 bases, with 7 bases between. The CDR3 runs 14 residues. CDR3 coding DNA: TGTGCCACCAGCAGAGATAAGGGGAATCAGCCCCAGCATTTT. This sequence encodes CATSRDKGNQPQHF.

A word on this clonotype: The conserved phenylalanine or tryptophan is not found at the CDR3 terminus, so this likely reflects a read error. The chain combines TRBV12-3 or TRBV12-4 with TRBJ2-1; unclear D gene. V lost 1 base to trimming and J lost 5 bases, with 9 bases between them. CDR3 size: 14 residues. The CDR3 is CASSLGGANNEQFL. CDR3 bases: TGTGCCAGCAGTTTAGGCGGCGCCAACAATGAGCAGTTCCTC.

The V gene is TRBV5-1, the J gene TRBJ1-1; maybe TRBD1 (5 bases). CDR1 SGHRS and CDR2 YFSETQ come from the germline V gene. The CDR3 covers 15 residues. V was clipped by 0 bases and J by 1 base, with 10 bases between them. The CDR3 region is CASSLDGHSNTEAFF. The CDR3 nucleotides are TGCGCCAGCAGCTTGGATGGACATTCGAACACTGAAGCTTTCTTT. Drawing the rest from reference TRBV5-1 and TRBJ1-1, the complete variable domain is KAGVTQTPRYLIKTRGQQVTLSCSPISGHRSVSWYQQTPGQGLQFLFEYFSETQRNKGNFPGRFSGRQFSNSRSEMNVSTLELGDSALYLCASSLDGHSNTEAFFGQGTRLTVV.

The chain couples TRBV5-5 to TRBJ1-6, with 8 nucleotides matching TRBD1. Trimming took 4 bases from V and 10 from J; bases not matched to a gene: 7. The CDR3 is 14 residues long. From germline, CDR1 is SGHKS and CDR2 YYEKEE (reference sequence). The CDR3 DNA reads as TGTGCCAGCAGCCCAGGACAGGGAGGATCACCCCTCCACTTT. Translation: CASSPGQGGSPLHF.

The CDR3 nucleotides are TGCAGCGTTGAAATGACAGGGGCGAACACCGGGGAGCTGTTTTTT. This gives the protein CSVEMTGANTGELFF. The chain couples TRBV29-1 to TRBJ2-2; 8 bases line up with TRBD1. This CDR3 has 15 amino acids. From germline, CDR1 is SQVTM and CDR2 ANQGSEA. Losses at the gene ends were 2 bases for V and 0 bases for J; bases not matched to a gene: 2.

This chain connects TRBV25-1 to TRBJ1-6; a possible D gene is TRBD1 (6 bases). Trimming shortened V by 7 bases and J by 7 bases, and 14 bases separated the two germline ends. Germline CDR1 is MGHDK and CDR2 is SYGVNS. This CDR3 contains 14 residues. For the CDR3, the DNA is TGTGCCAGCACCCGTACAGGGCTCAATTCACCCCTCCACTTT. As protein: CASTRTGLNSPLHF.

This CDR3 reads CASSSFTGELFF. CDR3 bases: TGTGCCAGCAGCTCGTTCACCGGGGAGCTGTTTTTT. This chain joins TRBV11-3 and TRBJ2-2; D remains ambiguous. The germline gives CDR1 SGHNT, CDR2 YENEEA. The CDR3 is 12 amino acids. The ends were cut back, 4 bases at V and 4 bases at J, with 4 bases in the middle.

On this clonotype: It may be a read error: a sequence one base away is much more abundant. This chain joins TRBV7-2 and TRBJ2-5; D possibly matches TRBD1 or TRBD2 (5 bases each). Looked up from germline, CDR1 is SGHTA and CDR2 is FQGNSA. This CDR3 has 13 amino acids. This CDR3 is CGSSHRDPETQYF. CDR3 nucleotides: TGTGGCAGCAGCCACCGGGACCCAGAGACCCAGTACTTC.

This clonotype was recorded once. This rearrangement joins TRBV2 to TRBJ1-2, with D hard to call. The CDR3 extends over 12 amino acids. Germline assignment: CDR1 SNHLY and CDR2 FYNNEI. With 8 bases removed from V and 3 bases from J, the gap between germline ends came to 10 bases. CDR3 protein: CASELGDYGYTF. The CDR3 DNA reads TGTGCCAGCGAGTTGGGCGACTATGGCTACACCTTC.

The rearrangement uses TRBV19 and TRBJ1-2, with D unresolved. Germline V CDR1 and CDR2: LNHDA, SQIVND (reference sequence). Deletions cut 5 bases from V and 3 bases from J, with 10 bases between. The CDR3 sequence is 13 residues long. The CDR3 coding sequence is TGTGCCAGTAGTTCCGACGGGTACTATGGCTACACCTTC. Amino acid sequence: CASSSDGYYGYTF.

This clonotype was observed at least ten times. The chain has TRBV30 and TRBJ1-3; maybe TRBD1 (5 bases). Germline V gene data show CDR1 as GTSNPN and CDR2 as SVGIG (reference sequence). Trimming took off 5 bases at V and 3 bases at J, with 5 bases between the two ends. The CDR3 sequence is 11 residues long. CDR3 sequence reads: CAWGGGNTIYF. The CDR3 DNA reads TGTGCCTGGGGGGGTGGAAACACCATATATTTT. Variable domain in full (rest from reference TRBV30 and TRBJ1-3): SQTIHQWPATLVQPVGSPLSLECTVEGTSNPNLYWYRQAAGRGLQLLFYSVGIGQISSEVPQNLSASRPQDRQFILSSKKLLLSDSGFYLCAWGGGNTIYFGEGSWLTVV.

Written as DNA, the CDR3 is TGTGCCAGTAGTGTTAGGGCTCTAACTGCAGATACGCAGTATTTT. It encodes CASSVRALTADTQYF. The chain employs TRBV19 and TRBJ2-3; D gene ambiguous. Germline V gene lookup returns CDR1 LNHDA and CDR2 SQIVND (reference sequence). This CDR3 is 15 amino acids long. The ends were cut back, 5 bases at V and 4 bases at J, with 16 bases in the middle.

The chain uses TRBV19 and TRBJ1-5, with 8 bases identical to TRBD1. CDR1 is LNHDA, CDR2 SQIVND, per germline (reference sequence). CDR3 length: 15 amino acids. The J segment lost 7 bases and the V segment lost 8 bases, leaving 13 bases of the junction unmatched. The CDR3 region has the DNA TGTGCCAGTGATACTCGGACAGGGTGGAGACAGCCCCAGCATTTT. Amino acid sequence: CASDTRTGWRQPQHF. The entire variable domain, with the rest obtained from reference TRBV19 and TRBJ1-5, is as follows: DGGITQSPKYLFRKEGQNVTLSCEQNLNHDAMYWYRQDPGQGLRLIYYSQIVNDFQKGDIAEGYSVSREKKESFPLTVTSAQKNPTAFYLCASDTRTGWRQPQHFGDGTRLSIL.

This clonotype was counted at least ten times. The chain uses TRBV6-6 and TRBJ1-1; D ambiguous. Trimming removed 2 bases from V and 8 bases from J, with 6 bases in between. The germline CDR1 and CDR2 sequences are MNHNY and SVGAGI (reference sequence). CDR3 length: 11 amino acids. The CDR3 sequence is CASSYVLEAFF. The CDR3, as DNA: TGTGCCAGCAGTTACGTCCTAGAAGCTTTCTTT.